This T cell receptor beta chain is drawn from a study of blood T cell repertoires in COVID-19. Study overall: The samples span acute and convalescent COVID-19 from the United States, Italy and Spain. The cDNA or gDNA used as material had been derived from T cells, B-cell-depleted T cells, or PBMCs.

This CDR3 spans 15 amino acids. CDR1 is LGHDT, CDR2 YNNKEL, per germline (reference sequence). The V segment lost 5 bases and the J segment 3 bases; nucleotides outside the gene matches: 4. Per the original data handling: Amplification from reference gene primers served as the basis for estimated nucleated cell counts. Only in-frame clones appear in the TCRdb table, and some are missing; sequencing was by immunoSEQ multiplex PCR. V and J calls and clone size are those listed in that table; D and trimming were worked out from the DNA. The table records over 85,000 clones, about 86% of them present only once.

The TCR was taken from a woman between 70 and 85 years old with acute or convalescent COVID-19. The sequenced material came from peripheral blood. The rearrangement links TRBV3-1 (or the pseudogene TRBV3-2) to TRBJ2-1; 10 nucleotides agree with TRBD1. CDR3 sequence reads: CASSKGQGGYNEQFF. DNA for the CDR3: TGTGCCAGCAGCAAAGGACAGGGGGGCTACAATGAGCAGTTCTTC.